This T cell receptor beta chain was sequenced during a study of blood T cell repertoires in COVID-19. Study-level background: T cells, B-cell-depleted T cells, or PBMCs provided the cDNA or gDNA that served as material.

TCRdb keeps only in-frame clones here, not all; method: immunoSEQ multiplex PCR. The table shows a few hundred thousand clones, with approximately 86% occurring only once. CDR3 length: 16 amino acids. V was clipped by 1 base and J by 7 bases, with 14 bases between them. From germline, CDR1 is SGHTA and CDR2 FQGNSA. The source is a human donor with COVID-19, enrolled during active disease. The donor label of this sample is uncertain. The genes are TRBV7-2 and TRBJ1-6; D ambiguous. Input material: peripheral blood. The CDR3 here is CASSLVFSSRNSPLHF. CDR3 DNA: TGTGCCAGCAGCTTAGTGTTTAGTTCGAGGAATTCACCCCTCCACTTT.